One and the same sample provided the 25 T cell receptor beta chains below, sequenced in a study of blood T cell repertoires in COVID-19 (dated by TCRdb to the early 2020s). The library was produced with the immunoSEQ multiplex PCR assay. Sourced from immuneACCESS, this table was stored by TCRdb with only in-frame sequences that have V and J called. A share of the clones is absent; for the studies checked, an unresolved V gene accounts for under half, and the remainder has no known explanation. In all, the sample holds 230,000 or so clones, and more than 70% of those were seen once. Around 2.5% of the sample goes to the ten largest clones. Input material: PBMCs or T cells enriched from blood (not recorded which). Receptors originate from a middle-aged woman with acute COVID-19.

This clone was observed once. The chain is built from TRBV5-4 and TRBJ1-1, with 7 bases identical to TRBD1. The CDR3 has 15 amino acids. The germline CDR1 and CDR2 sequences are SGHNT and YYREEE (reference sequence). V trimming: 4 bases; J trimming: 5 bases; junction bases outside the gene matches: 11. The CDR3 DNA sequence: TGTGCCAGCAGCAGCATTAGACAGGGTAATACTGAAGCTTTCTTT. Encoded protein: CASSSIRQGNTEAFF.

This clone was counted a single time. This chain links TRBV4-3 with TRBJ1-6, with D tentatively TRBD1 (5 bases). Trimming took 4 bases from V and 5 from J, leaving 15 bases between them. The CDR3 runs 16 residues. Germline V CDR1 and CDR2: LGHNA, YSLEER. CDR3 sequence reads: CASSRKGARNNSPLHF. The CDR3 nucleotides are TGCGCCAGCAGCCGGAAAGGGGCGCGAAATAATTCACCCCTCCACTTT.

This clone occurred once. The V call is TRBV24-1, the J call TRBJ2-1, with 12 bases identical to TRBD2. The V and J ends lost 3 bases and 6 bases, in that order; junction bases with no gene match: 5. The CDR3 runs to 16 residues. CDR1 and CDR2 from the germline V gene are KGHDR and SFDVKD. CDR3 residues: CATSDPSGRAVNEQFF. As DNA, the CDR3 is TGTGCCACCAGTGATCCTAGCGGGAGGGCCGTCAATGAGCAGTTCTTC.

J is TRBJ2-7 and V is TRBV28; possibly TRBD1 for D (6 bases). The germline V and J ends were trimmed by 7 bases and 6 bases, with 19 bases remaining between them. The germline V gene has CDR1 MDHEN and CDR2 SYDVKM. The CDR3 sequence is 14 residues long. CDR3 loop: CASKTPGTPLEQYF. CDR3 bases: TGTGCCAGCAAGACTCCCGGGACACCCCTCGAGCAGTACTTC.

The rearrangement uses TRBV29-1 and TRBJ1-1; 8 bases line up with TRBD1. With V trimmed by 4 bases and J by 4 bases, 11 bases remained unmatched. Germline-derived CDR1 and CDR2 are SQVTM and ANQGSEA. This CDR3 has 15 amino acids. This chain's CDR3 is CSVAQGGGFPTEAFF. CDR3 coding DNA: TGCAGCGTTGCACAGGGGGGAGGCTTTCCCACTGAAGCTTTCTTT.

V gene TRBV19 combines with J gene TRBJ2-3, with TRBD2 identical over 8 bases. Trimming took 1 base from V and 4 from J; bases not matched to a gene: 4. The CDR3 has 15 amino acids. Germline V CDR1 and CDR2: LNHDA, SQIVND (reference sequence). CDR3: CASSIAAGGADTQYF. CDR3 nucleotides: TGTGCCAGTAGTATAGCGGCGGGAGGTGCAGATACGCAGTATTTT. Full variable domain (remainder filled in from reference TRBV19 and TRBJ2-3): DGGITQSPKYLFRKEGQNVTLSCEQNLNHDAMYWYRQDPGQGLRLIYYSQIVNDFQKGDIAEGYSVSREKKESFPLTVTSAQKNPTAFYLCASSIAAGGADTQYFGPGTRLTVL.

V is TRBV18 and J is TRBJ2-1; TRBD1 agrees at 9 bases. The germline CDR1 and CDR2 sequences are KGHSH and LQKENI. The CDR3 length is 16 residues. V dropped 3 bases and J dropped 7; count of bases not matched to a gene: 10. The DNA of the CDR3 is TGTGCCAGCTCACCCATGCAGGCGGACAGGGGAAATGAGCAGTTCTTC. It yields the protein CASSPMQADRGNEQFF.

V and J are TRBV9 and TRBJ2-1, with 12 bases identical to TRBD2. V was pared by 0 bases and J by 10 bases, with 5 bases of the junction left unmatched. Germline V gene data show CDR1 as SGDLS and CDR2 as YYNGEE. The CDR3 consists of 15 residues. The CDR3 nucleotides read TGTGCCAGCAGCGTAGTGACTAGCGGGAGAGTAGAGCAGTTCTTC. It encodes CASSVVTSGRVEQFF.

This chain links TRBV5-1 with TRBJ2-2, with TRBD2 as a possible D gene (6 bases). Germline values: CDR1 SGHRS, CDR2 YFSETQ. The V end was cut by 7 bases, the J end by 0 bases, with 13 bases between. The CDR3 is 15 residues long. As DNA, the CDR3 is TGCGCCAGCTCTCGCGGGGCCCCGAACACCGGGGAGCTGTTTTTT. Amino acid sequence: CASSRGAPNTGELFF.

This clone appeared a few times. This CDR3 reads CAIRPGQGFYEQYF. The CDR3 coding sequence is TGTGCCATCAGACCGGGACAGGGGTTTTACGAGCAGTACTTC. The chain uses TRBV10-3 and TRBJ2-7, with 10 nucleotides matching TRBD1. This CDR3 is 14 amino acids long. The V segment lost 6 bases and the J segment 4 bases; nucleotides outside the gene matches: 6. Germline-derived CDR1 and CDR2 are ENHRY and SYGVKD.

This sequence joins TRBV9 and TRBJ2-7; the match to TRBD1 covers 9 bases. V was pared by 4 bases and J by 2 bases, with 7 bases of the junction left unmatched. Germline V gene data show CDR1 as SGDLS and CDR2 as YYNGEE. The CDR3 has 15 amino acids. The CDR3 here is CASSLRQGGAYEQYF. The CDR3 nucleotides are TGTGCCAGCAGCTTAAGACAGGGGGGAGCCTACGAGCAGTACTTC.

The rearrangement links TRBV6-5 to TRBJ2-1; 13 nucleotides agree with TRBD2. Germline CDR1 is MNHEY and CDR2 is SVGAGI. The CDR3 contains 14 residues. Germline trimming cut 11 bases from V and 5 bases from J; bases unmatched to any gene: 6. The CDR3 spells CAARLAGGNNEQFF. The CDR3 DNA sequence: TGTGCCGCCCGACTAGCGGGGGGCAACAATGAGCAGTTCTTC.

This clone was seen more than once but under ten times. The chain uses TRBV5-1 and TRBJ2-3; 11 nucleotides agree with TRBD2. The CDR3 has 15 amino acids. Trimming at V came to 3 bases and at J to 5 bases, leaving 5 bases not matched to a gene. Germline lookup yields CDR1 SGHRS and CDR2 YFSETQ. CDR3 DNA: TGCGCCAGCAGCTCAGTCGGACTAGCGGGAGATACGCAGTATTTT. It is translated as CASSSVGLAGDTQYF.

The rearrangement joins TRBV19 to TRBJ2-3, with TRBD2 as a possible D gene (5 bases). Germline values: CDR1 LNHDA, CDR2 SQIVND (reference sequence). V was pared by 10 bases and J by 2 bases, with 10 bases between. The CDR3 covers 12 residues. CDR3 sequence reads: CATEGNTDTQYF. CDR3 DNA sequence: TGTGCCACCGAGGGCAACACAGATACGCAGTATTTT.

The CDR3 DNA reads as TGTGCCATCAGCCAGACAGGGGTTAATGAAAAACTGTTTTTT. Translated: CAISQTGVNEKLFF. V is TRBV10-3 and J is TRBJ1-4; 8 nucleotides line up with TRBD1. The germline gives CDR1 ENHRY, CDR2 SYGVKD. V dropped 6 bases and J dropped 4; count of bases not matched to a gene: 4. The CDR3 runs to 14 residues.

This clone has just one count. The gene calls are TRBV5-1 and TRBJ1-1, with a possible D match to TRBD1 (6 bases). The CDR3 is made up of 14 amino acids. V shed 0 bases and J shed 4 bases, with 10 bases lying between them. The V gene's germline CDR1 is SGHRS and CDR2 YFSETQ. CDR3 DNA sequence: TGCGCCAGCAGCTTGGCCTCAGGGGTCACTGAAGCTTTCTTT. Its protein is CASSLASGVTEAFF.

This clone occurred once. The J gene is TRBJ2-3, the V gene TRBV2; tentatively, D is TRBD2 (6 bases). In germline, CDR1 is SNHLY, CDR2 FYNNEI. The CDR3 has 14 amino acids. V lost 3 bases to trimming and J lost 3 bases, with 10 bases between them. CDR3 sequence (DNA): TGTGCCAGCAGTGATGTGCGGGATACAGATACGCAGTATTTT. This codes for CASSDVRDTDTQYF. Filled out from reference TRBV2 and TRBJ2-3, the complete variable domain reads EPEVTQTPSHQVTQMGQEVILRCVPISNHLYFYWYRQILGQKVEFLVSFYNNEISEKSEIFDDQFSVERPDGSNFTLKIRSTKLEDSAMYFCASSDVRDTDTQYFGPGTRLTVL.

The chain couples TRBV28 to TRBJ1-6; no clear D gene. Trimming took off 3 bases at V and 7 bases at J, with 7 bases between the two ends. CDR3 length equals 13 residues. Germline CDR1 MDHEN, CDR2 SYDVKM. This CDR3 reads CASSLGFNSPLHF. Written as DNA, the CDR3 is TGTGCCAGCAGTTTGGGCTTCAATTCACCCCTCCACTTT.

This chain connects TRBV11-3 to TRBJ1-1, with D possibly TRBD1 on 6 matching bases. This CDR3 has 14 residues. Germline lookup yields CDR1 SGHNT and CDR2 YENEEA. V was pared by 1 base and J by 2 bases, with 8 bases between. CDR3 bases: TGTGCCAGCAGCTTAGGAGGGGGAAACACTGAAGCTTTCTTT. Translating gives CASSLGGGNTEAFF.

V gene TRBV30 combines with J gene TRBJ2-1; possible D gene TRBD2, 5 bases. The CDR3 sequence is 15 residues long. V shed 0 bases and J shed 0 bases, with 9 bases lying between them. Per the germline V gene, CDR1 is GTSNPN and CDR2 is SVGIG (reference sequence). CDR3 in amino acids: CAWSVGTSSYNEQFF. The CDR3 nucleotides are TGTGCCTGGAGTGTAGGTACTAGCTCCTACAATGAGCAGTTCTTC.

The chain employs TRBV5-6 and TRBJ1-3; the match to TRBD1 covers 9 bases. The CDR3 length is 17 residues. CDR1 is SGHDT, CDR2 YYEEEE, per germline. J gave up 0 bases and V 5 bases, and 9 bases lay outside the gene matches. CDR3 in amino acids: CASSSGQGRSSGNTIYF. In DNA form, the CDR3 reads TGTGCCAGCAGTTCGGGACAGGGCCGAAGCTCTGGAAACACCATATATTTT. Using reference TRBV5-6 and TRBJ1-3 for the parts outside the CDR3, the full variable domain is DAGVTQSPTHLIKTRGQQVTLRCSPKSGHDTVSWYQQALGQGPQFIFQYYEEEERQRGNFPDRFSGHQFPNYSSELNVNALLLGDSALYLCASSSGQGRSSGNTIYFGEGSWLTVV.

The gene calls are TRBV13 and TRBJ2-6, with D maybe TRBD2 (6 bases). The CDR3 covers 13 residues. Trimming left V 5 bases short and J 11 bases short, with 13 bases between. Germline V lookup: CDR1 PRHDT, CDR2 FYEKMQ (reference sequence). CDR3 nucleotide sequence: TGTGCCAGCAGCCCTTTAGGGAGGCACGTCCTGACTTTC. Its translation is CASSPLGRHVLTF. Full variable domain (remainder filled in from reference TRBV13 and TRBJ2-6): AAGVIQSPRHLIKEKRETATLKCYPIPRHDTVYWYQQGPGQDPQFLISFYEKMQSDKGSIPDRFSAQQFSDYHSELNMSSLELGDSALYFCASSPLGRHVLTFGAGSRLTVL.

The rearrangement joins TRBV7-2 to TRBJ1-2; D is unresolved. CDR1 SGHTA and CDR2 FQGNSA come from the germline V gene. Trimming took off 2 bases at V and 5 bases at J, with 12 bases between the two ends. The CDR3 sequence is 14 residues long. The CDR3 loop is CASSLTGKHYGYTF. CDR3 nucleotides: TGTGCCAGCAGCTTAACCGGGAAACATTATGGCTACACCTTC.

The chain employs TRBV5-1 and TRBJ1-3; no clear D. Looked up from germline, CDR1 is SGHRS and CDR2 is YFSETQ. The CDR3 contains 15 residues. Trimming took off 0 bases at V and 3 bases at J, with 10 bases between the two ends. In DNA form, the CDR3 reads TGCGCCAGCAGCTTGGGTAGTTCGCGTGGAAACACCATATATTTT. It encodes CASSLGSSRGNTIYF.

The chain links TRBV4-2 to TRBJ2-3; D is perhaps TRBD2 (5 bases). V was cut by 0 bases and J by 0 bases, with 10 bases left in between. CDR3 length equals 16 residues. CDR1 is LGHNA and CDR2 is YNFKEQ in the germline V gene. The DNA of the CDR3 is TGTGCCAGCAGCCAAGAACCGGGGTCTAGCACAGATACGCAGTATTTT. Translating it yields CASSQEPGSSTDTQYF.